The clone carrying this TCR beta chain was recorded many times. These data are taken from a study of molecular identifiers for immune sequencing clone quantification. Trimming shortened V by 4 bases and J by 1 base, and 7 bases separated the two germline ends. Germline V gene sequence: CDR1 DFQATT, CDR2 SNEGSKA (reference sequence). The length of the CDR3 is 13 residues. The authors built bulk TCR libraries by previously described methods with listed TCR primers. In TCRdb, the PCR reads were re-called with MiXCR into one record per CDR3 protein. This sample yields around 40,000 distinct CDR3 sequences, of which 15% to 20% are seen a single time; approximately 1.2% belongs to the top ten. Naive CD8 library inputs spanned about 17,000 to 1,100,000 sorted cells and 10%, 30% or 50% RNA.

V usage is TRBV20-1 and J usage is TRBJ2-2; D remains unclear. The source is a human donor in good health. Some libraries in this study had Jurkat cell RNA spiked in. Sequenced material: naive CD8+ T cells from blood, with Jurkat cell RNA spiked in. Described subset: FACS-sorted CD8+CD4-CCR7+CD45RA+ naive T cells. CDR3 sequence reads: CSAIEGNTGELFF. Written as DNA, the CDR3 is TGCAGTGCTATCGAAGGGAACACCGGGGAGCTGTTTTTT.